This TCR beta chain was obtained from a study of blood T cell repertoires in COVID-19. Study summary: Acute and convalescent COVID-19 specimens originated in the United States, Italy and Spain.

Data came from immunoSEQ multiplex PCR; TCRdb stores just in-frame clones and leaves some out. The data contain a few hundred thousand clones, roughly 84% of them singletons. Participants came from some 26 US areas, aged roughly 18 to 95 years. Clinical history reported by participants formed the basis on which cohorts were assigned. Recovered status in Cohort 3 required two negative PCRs, clearance, or symptom resolution. Sequencing was performed on PBMCs or T cells enriched from blood (not recorded which). The receptor's source is a woman aged 40 to 50 who had recovered from COVID-19.

CDR3 nucleotides: TGCGCCAGCAGCCAAGATCATCAGAACTATGGCTACACCTTC. Residues: CASSQDHQNYGYTF. V gene TRBV4-1 combines with J gene TRBJ1-2; D ambiguous. CDR3 size: 14 residues. V shed 0 bases and J shed 2 bases, with 7 bases lying between them. Germline lookup yields CDR1 MGHRA and CDR2 YSYEKL.